The 12 T cell receptor beta chains below all came from one sample that was sequenced in a study of OX40 agonist ivuxolimab in advanced cancers. Libraries were prepared by immunoSEQ multiplex PCR; TCRdb keeps only in-frame clonotypes and omits some of them. The sample includes some 95,000 clones, approximately 86% of them seen just once. This specimen consisted of CD4+ or CD8+ T cells sorted from blood, obtained in a trial of the OX40 agonist ivuxolimab. These TCRs come from an adult with an advanced solid tumor such as melanoma, head and neck, liver or kidney cancer.

The V gene is TRBV11-2, the J gene TRBJ2-2, with D hard to call. Trimming took 0 bases from V and 2 from J, leaving 4 bases between them. The CDR3 has 14 residues. The germline V gene has CDR1 SGHAT and CDR2 FQNNGV. The CDR3 protein is CASSLEVNTGELFF. Here the CDR3 DNA reads TGTGCCAGCAGCTTAGAGGTTAACACCGGGGAGCTGTTTTTT.

This chain uses TRBV28 with TRBJ2-3, with 13 nucleotides matching TRBD2. The V gene end was trimmed by 3 bases and the J gene end by 0 bases; junction bases not matched to a gene: 0. Germline V gives CDR1 MDHEN, CDR2 SYDVKM. CDR3 length: 16 residues. As DNA, the CDR3 is TGTGCCAGCAGTTTGGGACTAGCGGGGAGCACAGATACGCAGTATTTT. Translated: CASSLGLAGSTDTQYF.

The chain is built from TRBV16 and TRBJ1-5; D is undetermined. The germline V and J ends were trimmed by 4 bases and 1 base, with 14 bases remaining between them. The CDR3 is 16 residues long. Germline CDR1 reads KGHSY; CDR2 reads FQNENV. CDR3 nucleotides: TGTGCCAGCAGCCGCGAGTATAGATCAAGCAATCAGCCCCAGCATTTT. This sequence encodes CASSREYRSSNQPQHF.

This chain connects TRBV30 to TRBJ2-1; 9 bases are shared with TRBD2. The trim removed 6 bases at V and 6 bases at J, leaving 6 bases unmatched. From germline, CDR1 is GTSNPN and CDR2 SVGIG (reference sequence). The CDR3 totals 13 residues. Written as DNA, the CDR3 is TGTGCCTGTCCCCTGACTAGCGGCAATGAGCAGTTCTTC. It is translated as CACPLTSGNEQFF.

A single count supports this clone. The J gene is TRBJ1-1, the V gene TRBV11-2, with D unresolved. V lost 3 bases and J 5 bases, leaving 7 bases between the germline ends. CDR1 is SGHAT, CDR2 FQNNGV, per germline. The CDR3 has 12 amino acids. The CDR3 sequence: CASSFPRTEAFF. In DNA form, the CDR3 reads TGTGCCAGCAGCTTTCCTAGGACTGAAGCTTTCTTT.

Points on this clone: Other DNA variants within this sample encode the same CDR3. This chain connects TRBV7-9 to TRBJ1-5; D not resolved. Germline-derived CDR1 and CDR2 are SEHNR and FQNEAQ (reference sequence). The CDR3 extends over 13 amino acids. Trimming cost V 3 bases and J 1 base, with 4 bases left between them. DNA for the CDR3: TGTGCCAGCAGCTTTAGCAGCAATCAGCCCCAGCATTTT. Translation: CASSFSSNQPQHF.

The chain uses TRBV27 and TRBJ1-2, with a weak D call TRBD1 (6 bases). Looked up from germline, CDR1 is MNHEY and CDR2 is SMNVEV (reference sequence). Trimming stripped 2 bases from V and 2 bases from J, with 9 bases between. This CDR3 region has 14 residues. The CDR3 region is CASSLNRANYGYTF. In DNA, the CDR3 is TGTGCCAGCAGTTTAAACAGGGCGAACTATGGCTACACCTTC.

The rearrangement links TRBV7-9 to TRBJ1-3; weak D call: TRBD1 (5 bases). The CDR3 is made up of 15 amino acids. Trimming removed 4 bases from V and 4 bases from J, with 14 bases in between. Germline values: CDR1 SEHNR, CDR2 FQNEAQ (reference sequence). The CDR3 loop reads CASSSRRGGGNTIYF. The CDR3 nucleotides are TGTGCCAGCAGCTCGAGGAGGGGAGGGGGAAACACCATATATTTT.

In its sample, this clone was seen a few times. The gene calls are TRBV11-3 and TRBJ2-1; the D call may be TRBD1 or TRBD2 (6 bases each). V shed 5 bases and J shed 1 base, with 12 bases lying between them. The CDR3 consists of 15 residues. CDR1 and CDR2 from the germline V gene are SGHNT and YENEEA. The CDR3 loop is CASSRGLASYNEQFF. CDR3 bases: TGTGCCAGCAGCCGGGGGCTAGCTTCCTACAATGAGCAGTTCTTC.

The V call is TRBV9, the J call TRBJ2-7; TRBD2 aligns across 9 bases. There are 15 residues in the CDR3. CDR1 is SGDLS and CDR2 is YYNGEE in the germline V gene. Unmatched junction bases numbered 4, after V lost 0 bases and J lost 3 bases. The CDR3 spells CASSVGGTSFYEQYF. CDR3 DNA: TGTGCCAGCAGCGTAGGTGGGACTAGCTTCTACGAGCAGTACTTC.

The chain recombines TRBV28 with TRBJ2-2; weak D call: TRBD2 (6 bases). This CDR3 contains 18 residues. Trimming left V 5 bases short and J 0 bases short, with 19 bases between. CDR1 MDHEN and CDR2 SYDVKM come from the germline V gene. This CDR3 reads CASSKMWGSGANTGELFF. CDR3 bases: TGTGCCAGCAGTAAAATGTGGGGTAGCGGCGCGAACACCGGGGAGCTGTTTTTT.

In this sample, this clone turned up a few times. The chain employs TRBV6-6 and TRBJ1-4; D remains ambiguous. The CDR3 has 15 residues. Germline loops: CDR1 MNHNY, CDR2 SVGAGI (reference sequence). Trimming shortened V by 0 bases and J by 3 bases, and 8 bases separated the two germline ends. For the CDR3, the DNA is TGTGCCAGCAGTTACTCGTATTTGGCTAATGAAAAACTGTTTTTT. Translating gives CASSYSYLANEKLFF.